These 29 T cell receptor beta chains came from one sample sequenced in a study of blood T cell repertoires in COVID-19. Data came from immunoSEQ multiplex PCR; TCRdb stores just in-frame clones and leaves some out. The sample consists of over 150,000 clones, over 75% of them appearing once. Material for sequencing was peripheral blood. The receptors come from a man in his sixties with COVID-19, enrolled during active disease.

This chain links TRBV7-2 with TRBJ2-2; 10 positions match TRBD2. With 5 bases clipped from V and 5 bases from J, the junction kept 5 bases outside the gene matches. CDR1 is SGHTA and CDR2 is FQGNSA in the germline V gene. The CDR3 sequence is 15 residues long. The CDR3 here is CASSPRTSGTGELFF. For the CDR3, the DNA is TGTGCCAGCAGCCCTAGGACTAGCGGTACCGGGGAGCTGTTTTTT. Drawing the rest from reference TRBV7-2 and TRBJ2-2, the complete variable domain is GAGVSQSPSNKVTEKGKDVELRCDPISGHTALYWYRQSLGQGLEFLIYFQGNSAPDKSGLPSDRFSAERTGGSVSTLTIQRTQQEDSAVYLCASSPRTSGTGELFFGEGSRLTVL.

This chain links TRBV19 with TRBJ1-5, with unresolved D. This CDR3 comprises 15 residues. CDR1 is LNHDA, CDR2 SQIVND, per germline (reference sequence). Between the trimmed V and J ends, which lost 5 bases and 0 bases, there was a span of 11 bases. The CDR3 sequence: CASSVAHYSNQPQHF. CDR3 DNA: TGTGCCAGTAGTGTGGCTCATTATAGCAATCAGCCCCAGCATTTT.

V and J are TRBV18 and TRBJ1-1, with D maybe TRBD1 (5 bases). V was cut by 1 base and J by 0 bases, with 9 bases left in between. The CDR3 covers 15 residues. Germline CDR1 reads KGHSH; CDR2 reads LQKENI. This CDR3 reads CASSPLDSVNTEAFF. In nucleotides, the CDR3 is TGTGCCAGCTCACCACTTGACAGTGTGAACACTGAAGCTTTCTTT.

This chain connects TRBV15 to TRBJ1-1; D might be TRBD1 (5 bases). V was trimmed by 8 bases and J by 6 bases, leaving 19 bases between them. This CDR3 comprises 14 residues. The germline V gene encodes CDR1 LNHNV and CDR2 YYDKDF (reference sequence). DNA for the CDR3: TGTGCCACCGGGACTCGTCGGGTTTCGGCTGAAGCTTTCTTT. This encodes CATGTRRVSAEAFF. The variable domain in full, completed from reference TRBV15 and TRBJ1-1, reads DAMVIQNPRYQVTQFGKPVTLSCSQTLNHNVMYWYQQKSSQAPKLLFHYYDKDFNNEADTPDNFQSRRPNTSFCFLDIRSPGLGDTAMYLCATGTRRVSAEAFFGQGTRLTVV.

The chain joins TRBV18 to TRBJ2-5; TRBD1 matches 10 bases. The CDR3 contains 15 residues. Germline CDR1 KGHSH, CDR2 LQKENI. The V segment lost 0 bases and the J segment 7 bases; nucleotides outside the gene matches: 5. The CDR3 reads CASSPPTGGAGTQYF. CDR3 nucleotide sequence: TGTGCCAGCTCACCACCGACAGGGGGCGCGGGGACCCAGTACTTC.

The J gene is TRBJ2-4, the V gene TRBV20-1; D might be TRBD1 (5 bases). Germline V gene lookup returns CDR1 DFQATT and CDR2 SNEGSKA (reference sequence). The CDR3 is 11 amino acids. The V end lost 4 bases, the J end lost 10 bases, and 11 bases lay between the germline ends. CDR3 region: CSATLGVIQYF. The CDR3 DNA reads TGCAGTGCTACCTTAGGGGTGATTCAGTACTTC.

This clone occurred a few times. The V gene is TRBV29-1, the J gene TRBJ1-2; D gene ambiguous. Trimming cost V 1 base and J 7 bases, with 13 bases left between them. In germline, CDR1 is SQVTM, CDR2 ANQGSEA. The CDR3 has 13 amino acids. The CDR3, as DNA: TGCAGCGTTGAAGGGCACCTCTTATCTGGCTACACCTTC. This encodes CSVEGHLLSGYTF.

The V and J genes are TRBV6-5 and TRBJ1-3, with D hard to call. CDR1 is MNHEY, CDR2 SVGAGI, per germline. The V end was cut by 7 bases, the J end by 0 bases, with 13 bases between. The CDR3 runs 15 residues. In DNA, the CDR3 is TGTGCCAGCAAGTTATACGGGAACTCTGGAAACACCATATATTTT. Translated: CASKLYGNSGNTIYF.

V gene TRBV5-1 combines with J gene TRBJ1-2; 7 bases match TRBD1. V dropped 0 bases and J dropped 8; count of bases not matched to a gene: 1. Germline loops: CDR1 SGHRS, CDR2 YFSETQ. The CDR3 has 12 amino acids. The CDR3 loop reads CASSLDRGGYTF. DNA of the CDR3: TGCGCCAGCAGCTTGGACAGGGGCGGCTACACCTTC.

Here the CDR3 DNA reads TGTGCCAGCAGCCTATGGACAGGGGCAGGAACCACTGAAGCTTTCTTT. Protein product: CASSLWTGAGTTEAFF. The chain employs TRBV14 and TRBJ1-1; 9 bases line up with TRBD1. J was trimmed by 4 bases and V by 4 bases; bases with no gene match: 10. CDR1 and CDR2 (germline): SGHDN, FVKESK. There are 16 residues in the CDR3.

A single count supports this clone. V gene TRBV6-5 combines with J gene TRBJ1-5; 9 positions match TRBD1. The junction had 9 bases not matched to a gene; V was cut back by 5 bases and J by 7 bases. The CDR3 runs 15 residues. Germline assignment: CDR1 MNHEY and CDR2 SVGAGI. The CDR3 nucleotides read TGTGCCAGCAGTCCACTGGACAGGGGAAGGCAGCCCCAGCATTTT. It codes for CASSPLDRGRQPQHF.

The V call is TRBV3-1 (or the pseudogene TRBV3-2), the J call TRBJ1-2; 9 bases agree with TRBD1. J was trimmed by 4 bases and V by 0 bases; bases with no gene match: 6. The length of the CDR3 is 16 residues. In germline, CDR1 is LGHDT, CDR2 YNNKEL (reference sequence). The CDR3 DNA is TGTGCCAGCAGCCAAGACCCCGGGACAGGGACCTATGGCTACACCTTC. This codes for CASSQDPGTGTYGYTF.

This sequence joins TRBV6-5 and TRBJ1-1, with 8 bases that match TRBD1. Per germline, CDR1 MNHEY and CDR2 SVGAGI. Trimming cost V 7 bases and J 2 bases; bases outside gene matches: 9. CDR3 length: 15 residues. This CDR3 reads CASTQGTGANTEAFF. The CDR3, as DNA: TGTGCCAGCACCCAAGGGACAGGCGCCAACACTGAAGCTTTCTTT.

This chain joins TRBV19 and TRBJ2-1, with 9 bases matching TRBD2. V dropped 5 bases and J dropped 1; count of bases not matched to a gene: 6. Germline V gives CDR1 LNHDA, CDR2 SQIVND (reference sequence). This CDR3 has 16 residues. CDR3 protein: CASSPKTSGSYNEQFF. CDR3 DNA: TGTGCCAGTAGTCCCAAGACTAGCGGTTCCTACAATGAGCAGTTCTTC.

The genes are TRBV7-9 and TRBJ2-7, with a weak D call TRBD2 (6 bases). CDR3 length: 15 residues. Trimming removed 5 bases at V and 3 bases at J, with 17 bases between. The germline V gene encodes CDR1 SEHNR and CDR2 FQNEAQ (reference sequence). DNA of the CDR3: TGTGCCAGCAGCGAAATCCGGACGGGGGACTACGAGCAGTACTTC. Encoded protein: CASSEIRTGDYEQYF.

The V call is TRBV4-3, the J call TRBJ1-3; D call uncertain. Trimming removed 0 bases at V and 3 bases at J, with 6 bases between. Germline values: CDR1 LGHNA, CDR2 YSLEER. The CDR3 covers 14 residues. The CDR3 sequence: CASSQEGGGNTIYF. The DNA of the CDR3 is TGCGCCAGCAGCCAAGAAGGAGGTGGAAACACCATATATTTT.

The chain employs TRBV5-4 and TRBJ1-6, with TRBD1 as a possible D gene (6 bases). Looked up from germline, CDR1 is SGHNT and CDR2 is YYREEE (reference sequence). This CDR3 has 15 amino acids. The ends were cut back, 4 bases at V and 9 bases at J, with 17 bases in the middle. The CDR3: CASSGKTGSASPLHF. CDR3 DNA: TGTGCCAGCAGCGGAAAAACAGGGTCGGCTTCACCCCTCCACTTT.

The chain carries TRBV7-3 and TRBJ2-1, with a weak D call TRBD1 (5 bases). Between the trimmed V and J ends, which lost 2 bases and 8 bases, there was a span of 10 bases. This CDR3 spans 13 amino acids. The germline gives CDR1 SGHTA, CDR2 FQGTGA. The CDR3 DNA is TGTGCCAGCAGCTTAGGGGCTGGGGATGAGCAGTTCTTC. Residues: CASSLGAGDEQFF.

The chain combines TRBV4-2 with TRBJ1-3; D is possibly TRBD1 (5 bases). The CDR3 contains 15 residues. Deletions cut 0 bases from V and 5 bases from J, with 11 bases between. Germline V CDR1 and CDR2: LGHNA, YNFKEQ. As DNA, the CDR3 is TGTGCCAGCAGCCAAGATGTGACAGCGAGAAACACCATATATTTT. It translates to CASSQDVTARNTIYF.

V gene TRBV11-2 combines with J gene TRBJ1-1; 8 bases match TRBD1. CDR3 length equals 13 residues. From germline, CDR1 is SGHAT and CDR2 FQNNGV. J was trimmed by 7 bases and V by 5 bases; bases with no gene match: 6. The chain's CDR3 is CASSEGQVLEAFF. Here the CDR3 DNA reads TGTGCCAGCAGCGAGGGACAGGTACTTGAAGCTTTCTTT.

The rearrangement uses TRBV19 and TRBJ2-5, with 10 bases aligning to TRBD1. The CDR3 contains 13 residues. V lost 5 bases to trimming and J lost 4 bases; unmatched junction nucleotides: 1. CDR1 and CDR2 from the germline V gene are LNHDA and SQIVND (reference sequence). This CDR3 reads CASSRDRGETQYF. CDR3 in DNA: TGTGCCAGTAGTCGGGACAGGGGAGAGACCCAGTACTTC.

This clone is a singleton in its sample. The chain links TRBV4-1 to TRBJ2-5; TRBD2 agrees at 9 bases. This CDR3 has 17 residues. V shed 0 bases, J shed 4 bases, and the junction held 9 bases outside the gene matches. The V gene's germline CDR1 is MGHRA and CDR2 YSYEKL. CDR3 sequence: CASSQEGGLAGIETQYF. The CDR3 coding sequence is TGCGCCAGCAGCCAAGAGGGGGGCCTAGCGGGGATAGAGACCCAGTACTTC.

The chain joins TRBV5-1 to TRBJ1-4; no clear D. There are 14 residues in the CDR3. Germline V gene data show CDR1 as SGHRS and CDR2 as YFSETQ. Trimming removed 0 bases at V and 7 bases at J, with 10 bases between. In DNA form, the CDR3 reads TGCGCCAGCAGCTTGGGGCACGGGAGTGAAAAACTGTTTTTT. This encodes CASSLGHGSEKLFF.

The chain carries TRBV15 and TRBJ2-7, with 10 bases lining up with TRBD1. Germline V gene lookup returns CDR1 LNHNV and CDR2 YYDKDF (reference sequence). V dropped 4 bases and J dropped 6; count of bases not matched to a gene: 9. The CDR3 spans 15 residues. The CDR3 protein is CATSKKPGQGSEQYF. CDR3 bases: TGTGCCACCAGCAAAAAGCCGGGACAGGGGAGCGAGCAGTACTTC.

There are a few counts of this clone. The V gene is TRBV12-5, the J gene TRBJ1-1; D not certain. CDR3 size: 12 residues. The germline CDR1 and CDR2 sequences are LGHNT and FRNRAP. V lost 6 bases, J lost 2 bases, and 7 bases lay in between. The CDR3 here is CASGNKNTEAFF. The CDR3 DNA is TGTGCTAGTGGCAACAAAAACACTGAAGCTTTCTTT.

This sequence joins TRBV30 and TRBJ1-2; 10 bases are shared with TRBD1. The CDR3 has 20 residues. Germline V gives CDR1 GTSNPN, CDR2 SVGIG (reference sequence). Losses at the gene ends were 4 bases for V and 0 bases for J; bases not matched to a gene: 20. CDR3 sequence: CAWTRDPTGTGAPANYGYTF. CDR3 nucleotide sequence: TGTGCCTGGACCCGTGATCCGACCGGGACAGGGGCCCCCGCTAACTATGGCTACACCTTC.

This clone turned up a few times. The chain has TRBV7-2 and TRBJ1-6; D might be TRBD1 (6 bases). CDR1 and CDR2 from the germline V gene are SGHTA and FQGNSA. The germline V and J ends were trimmed by 1 base and 4 bases, with 14 bases remaining between them. The CDR3 is made up of 17 amino acids. The CDR3 sequence is CASSLGGGTAYNSPLHF. In DNA, the CDR3 is TGTGCCAGCAGCTTAGGGGGGGGCACCGCTTATAATTCACCCCTCCACTTT. Full variable domain (rest looked up from reference TRBV7-2 and TRBJ1-6): GAGVSQSPSNKVTEKGKDVELRCDPISGHTALYWYRQSLGQGLEFLIYFQGNSAPDKSGLPSDRFSAERTGGSVSTLTIQRTQQEDSAVYLCASSLGGGTAYNSPLHFGNGTRLTVT.

The rearrangement links TRBV27 to TRBJ2-7; 11 nucleotides agree with TRBD1. Germline CDR1 is MNHEY and CDR2 is SMNVEV (reference sequence). The CDR3 runs to 15 residues. With 6 bases clipped from V and 7 bases from J, the junction kept 11 bases outside the gene matches. The CDR3 region has the DNA TGTGCCAGCAGGCCTCCAGGGACAGGGGGGTATGAGCAGTACTTC. Translated, it gives CASRPPGTGGYEQYF.

The chain joins TRBV7-9 to TRBJ1-2; the match to TRBD1 covers 9 bases. CDR1 and CDR2 from the germline V gene are SEHNR and FQNEAQ (reference sequence). The CDR3 sequence is 15 residues long. With 5 bases clipped from V and 7 bases from J, the junction kept 11 bases outside the gene matches. The CDR3 DNA follows: TGTGCCAGCAGCGGGGGGACAGGGATCGTGGGTGGCTACACCTTC. This encodes CASSGGTGIVGGYTF. Full variable domain (missing parts from reference TRBV7-9 and TRBJ1-2): DTGVSQNPRHKITKRGQNVTFRCDPISEHNRLYWYRQTLGQGPEFLTYFQNEAQLEKSRLLSDRFSAERPKGSFSTLEIQRTEQGDSAMYLCASSGGTGIVGGYTFGSGTRLTVV.